In this sample, the clone carrying this T cell receptor beta chain turned up a few times. The antigen remains unidentified. The record originates from a study of T cells in Graves' hyperthyroidism and ophthalmopathy. Study results and limitations: Most thyroid clonotypes expanded above 0.001 appeared in blood too. Ophthalmopathy was identified by the model a median about 6.4 months ahead of onset.

Every diagnosis used clinical symptoms, serum thyroxine and TRAb, thyroid ultrasound and orbital computed tomography. This CDR3 is built from 21 residues. Trimming cost V 2 bases and J 0 bases; bases outside gene matches: 15. Germline values: CDR1 KGHDR, CDR2 SFDVKD. Amplification of TCR beta CDR3 regions used RNA as the template. A set of HTBI primers served as the primers for a first-round RT-PCR of the TCR CDR3. TCRdb analysed the multiplex PCR reads with MiXCR anew, one entry per CDR3 protein. The table includes about 250,000 distinct CDR3 sequences, approximately 21% detected once. This TCR was sampled from a man aged 25 to 40 with Graves' ophthalmopathy. Sequencing input: blood. The chain uses TRBV24-1 and TRBJ2-6; TRBD2 aligns across 7 bases. CDR3 sequence: CATSDSGWPSGENSGANVLTF. In nucleotides, the CDR3 is TGTGCCACCAGTGATTCAGGGTGGCCTAGCGGAGAAAACTCTGGGGCCAACGTCCTGACTTTC.